The 11 T cell receptor beta chains below come from one sample, sequenced in a study of technical replicates of blood from a few donors. Measured with immunoSEQ multiplex PCR; TCRdb has only the in-frame clones, and not every one. The sample records fewer than 80,000 clones, about nine tenths being singletons. Specimen: PBMCs. These receptors all come from a human donor in good health. Some clones in this sample may be carry-over from other donors' samples.

J is TRBJ2-1 and V is TRBV14, with TRBD2 as a possible D gene (6 bases). CDR3 length equals 16 residues. The germline V gene has CDR1 SGHDN and CDR2 FVKESK. V lost 0 bases and J 5 bases, leaving 14 bases between the germline ends. In nucleotides, the CDR3 is TGTGCCAGCAGCCAAGATGTTTGGCTAGCGAACAATGAGCAGTTCTTC. Protein product: CASSQDVWLANNEQFF. The whole variable domain, filled in from reference TRBV14 and TRBJ2-1, reads EAGVTQFPSHSVIEKGQTVTLRCDPISGHDNLYWYRRVMGKEIKFLLHFVKESKQDESGMPNNRFLAERTGGTYSTLKVQPAELEDSGVYFCASSQDVWLANNEQFFGPGTRLTVL.

The chain recombines TRBV7-9 with TRBJ1-1; a possible D gene is TRBD1 (5 bases). The CDR3 contains 14 residues. From germline, CDR1 is SEHNR and CDR2 FQNEAQ (reference sequence). V was cut by 2 bases and J by 2 bases, with 9 bases left in between. The CDR3 is CASSLWGGNTEAFF. Here the CDR3 DNA reads TGTGCCAGCAGCTTATGGGGGGGAAACACTGAAGCTTTCTTT.

This rearrangement joins TRBV5-1 to TRBJ2-7, with a possible D match to TRBD1 (6 bases). The V end was cut by 5 bases, the J end by 1 base, with 16 bases between. This CDR3 is built from 15 residues. Germline CDR1 reads SGHRS; CDR2 reads YFSETQ. CDR3 sequence (DNA): TGCGCCAGCAGGGACACGGGACACTCGTCCTACGAGCAGTACTTC. Translating gives CASRDTGHSSYEQYF.

The CDR3 sequence is CASSLAPGQGYEQYF. In nucleotides, the CDR3 is TGTGCCAGCAGCTTGGCCCCCGGGCAGGGCTACGAGCAGTACTTC. V usage is TRBV5-6 and J usage is TRBJ2-7; D might be TRBD1 (5 bases). The germline gives CDR1 SGHDT, CDR2 YYEEEE. V was clipped by 0 bases and J by 3 bases, with 13 bases between them. This CDR3 region has 15 residues.

This clone appeared a single time. In DNA form, the CDR3 reads TGTGCCAGCAGCCGGGGGGTGAATGTGAAGAACACTGAAGCTTTCTTT. The encoded protein is CASSRGVNVKNTEAFF. The genes are TRBV13 and TRBJ1-1; tentatively, D is TRBD1 (5 bases). CDR3 length: 16 amino acids. The V and J ends lost 5 bases and 1 base respectively, with 17 bases between them. Per germline, CDR1 PRHDT and CDR2 FYEKMQ (reference sequence).

This clone is a singleton in its sample. V gene TRBV4-1 combines with J gene TRBJ1-1; D is unresolved. Trimming shortened V by 1 base and J by 0 bases, and 9 bases separated the two germline ends. CDR3 length equals 15 residues. Germline values: CDR1 MGHRA, CDR2 YSYEKL. The CDR3 DNA is TGCGCCAGCAGCCAAGTTGGAGTCATGAACACTGAAGCTTTCTTT. This gives the protein CASSQVGVMNTEAFF.

This chain joins TRBV6-5 and TRBJ2-3; the D gene is possibly TRBD2 (7 bases). Germline lookup yields CDR1 MNHEY and CDR2 SVGAGI. CDR3 size: 15 residues. V gave up 5 bases and J gave up 1 base, with 13 bases separating them. CDR3 sequence: CASSTYGGRTDTQYF. The CDR3 nucleotides are TGTGCCAGCAGTACTTACGGGGGGCGCACAGATACGCAGTATTTT.

The chain uses TRBV5-8 and TRBJ1-3; TRBD1 aligns across 7 bases. CDR3 length equals 16 residues. Germline lookup yields CDR1 SGHTS and CDR2 YDEGEE. V was pared by 5 bases and J by 4 bases, with 12 bases of the junction left unmatched. DNA for the CDR3: TGTGCCAGCAGGCCCCCCCGGGACAGTGGGGGAAACACCATATATTTT. Its translation is CASRPPRDSGGNTIYF.

This sequence joins TRBV19 and TRBJ1-1; D possibly corresponds to TRBD1 (6 bases). Trimming pared 5 bases from V and 4 bases from J, leaving 17 bases between. The CDR3 consists of 15 residues. CDR1 LNHDA and CDR2 SQIVND come from the germline V gene (reference sequence). DNA for the CDR3: TGTGCCAGTAGTGCCTACAGGGCCGTGTCCACTGAAGCTTTCTTT. Its protein is CASSAYRAVSTEAFF.

V gene TRBV6-1 combines with J gene TRBJ1-1, with a weak D call TRBD1 (6 bases). CDR3 length: 11 residues. From germline, CDR1 is MNHNS and CDR2 SASEGT. V was trimmed by 6 bases and J by 4 bases, leaving 6 bases between them. DNA for the CDR3: TGTGCCAGCAGGGGGGCCACTGAAGCTTTCTTT. Residues: CASRGATEAFF.

This clone was seen only a few times. CDR3 amino acids: CASSLKKTGGNTGELFF. CDR3 bases: TGCGCCAGCAGCTTGAAGAAGACGGGGGGGAACACCGGGGAGCTGTTTTTT. This chain uses TRBV5-1 with TRBJ2-2; 7 bases match TRBD2. CDR1 and CDR2 (germline): SGHRS, YFSETQ. The CDR3 covers 17 residues. J lost 1 base, V lost 1 base, and 7 bases had no gene match.